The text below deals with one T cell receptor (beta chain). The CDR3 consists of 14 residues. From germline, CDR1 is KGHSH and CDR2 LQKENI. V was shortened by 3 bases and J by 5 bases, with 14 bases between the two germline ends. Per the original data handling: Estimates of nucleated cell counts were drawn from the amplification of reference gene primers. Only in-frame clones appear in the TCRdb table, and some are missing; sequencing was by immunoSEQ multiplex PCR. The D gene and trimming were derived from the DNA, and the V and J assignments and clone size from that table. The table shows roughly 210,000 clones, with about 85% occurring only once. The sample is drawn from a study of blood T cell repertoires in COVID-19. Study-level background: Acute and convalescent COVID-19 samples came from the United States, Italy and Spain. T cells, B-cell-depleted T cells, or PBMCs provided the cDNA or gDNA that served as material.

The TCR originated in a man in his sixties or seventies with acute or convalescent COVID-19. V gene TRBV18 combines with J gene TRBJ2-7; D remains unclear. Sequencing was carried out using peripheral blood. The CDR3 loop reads CASSPTPPVHEQYF. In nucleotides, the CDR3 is TGTGCCAGCTCACCGACTCCACCCGTGCACGAGCAGTACTTC. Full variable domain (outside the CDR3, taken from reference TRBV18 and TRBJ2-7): NAGVMQNPRHLVRRRGQEARLRCSPMKGHSHVYWYRQLPEEGLKFMVYLQKENIIDESGMPKERFSAEFPKEGPSILRIQQVVRGDSAAYFCASSPTPPVHEQYFGPGTRLTVT.